The 19 T cell receptor beta chains reported below all come from one sample, sequenced in a study of blood T cell repertoires in COVID-19 (dated by TCRdb to 2020 to 2022). Library construction relied on the immunoSEQ multiplex PCR assay. TCRdb carries this immuneACCESS record with in-frame sequences only. Its versions omit some clonotypes, under half of them owing to an unresolved V gene in the studies checked, with the rest unexplained. This sample holds over 150,000 clones; about 88% were observed only once. The top ten clones comprise more than 1% of the sample. Sequences were obtained from peripheral blood. Receptor source: a man aged 35-49 years with acute or convalescent COVID-19.

The V gene is TRBV9, the J gene TRBJ1-1; D gene unclear. The germline gives CDR1 SGDLS, CDR2 YYNGEE. Trimming removed 0 bases at V and 7 bases at J, with 10 bases between. This CDR3 has 13 amino acids. CDR3: CASSVAPGSEAFF. The CDR3 coding sequence is TGTGCCAGCAGCGTAGCACCGGGGAGTGAAGCTTTCTTT. Together with reference TRBV9 and TRBJ1-1, the CDR3 gives the full variable domain: DSGVTQTPKHLITATGQRVTLRCSPRSGDLSVYWYQQSLDQGLQFLIQYYNGEERAKGNILERFSAQQFPDLHSELNLSSLELGDSALYFCASSVAPGSEAFFGQGTRLTVV.

CDR3 sequence: CASSEWPGTSTEAFF. In nucleotides, the CDR3 is TGTGCCAGCAGTGAATGGCCAGGAACTTCCACTGAAGCTTTCTTT. This chain joins TRBV6-4 and TRBJ1-1; D is unresolved. Germline CDR1 is MRHNA and CDR2 is SNTAGT. With 3 bases removed from V and 4 bases from J, the gap between germline ends came to 15 bases. The CDR3 runs 15 residues.

This rearrangement joins TRBV5-4 to TRBJ2-3; the match to TRBD2 covers 14 bases. CDR1 and CDR2 (germline): SGHNT, YYREEE (reference sequence). Trimming at V came to 4 bases and at J to 8 bases, leaving 6 bases not matched to a gene. CDR3 length: 15 residues. CDR3 in amino acids: CASSRTSGGRGTQYF. CDR3 in DNA: TGTGCCAGCAGCCGGACTAGCGGGGGGAGGGGTACGCAGTATTTT.

The rearrangement uses TRBV19 and TRBJ1-2, with 7 bases lining up with TRBD1. This CDR3 has 12 residues. Per the germline V gene, CDR1 is LNHDA and CDR2 is SQIVND (reference sequence). V lost 5 bases, J lost 6 bases, and 3 bases stayed unmatched. The CDR3 sequence: CASSRQGDGYTF. The DNA for the CDR3 is TGTGCCAGTAGTCGACAGGGAGATGGCTACACCTTC.

The genes are TRBV5-4 and TRBJ2-2; D ambiguous. The ends were cut back, 4 bases at V and 0 bases at J, with 13 bases in the middle. The CDR3 covers 16 residues. The germline gives CDR1 SGHNT, CDR2 YYREEE (reference sequence). The CDR3 nucleotides read TGTGCCAGCAGCAAACTCAGAGGAGCGAACACCGGGGAGCTGTTTTTT. Residues: CASSKLRGANTGELFF.

This chain links TRBV7-3 with TRBJ2-3; 8 bases fit TRBD2. V dropped 4 bases and J dropped 3; count of bases not matched to a gene: 3. The CDR3 is made up of 14 amino acids. The V gene's germline CDR1 is SGHTA and CDR2 FQGTGA. CDR3 bases: TGTGCCAGCAGCTCGGCTAGCGGGACAGATACGCAGTATTTT. This codes for CASSSASGTDTQYF.

V gene TRBV5-4 combines with J gene TRBJ2-7; 10 positions agree with TRBD2. This CDR3 is 14 amino acids long. V shed 1 base, J shed 3 bases, and the junction held 1 base outside the gene matches. Per germline, CDR1 SGHNT and CDR2 YYREEE (reference sequence). This chain's CDR3 is CASSLRTSGYEQYF. In DNA, the CDR3 is TGTGCCAGCAGCTTGAGGACTAGCGGCTACGAGCAGTACTTC.

The chain links TRBV5-1 to TRBJ1-4; TRBD1 is a possible D gene (6 bases). This CDR3 comprises 15 residues. The V end was cut by 0 bases, the J end by 1 base, with 7 bases between. Per the germline V gene, CDR1 is SGHRS and CDR2 is YFSETQ. Here the CDR3 DNA reads TGCGCCAGCAGCTTGGGGGACAAAACTAATGAAAAACTGTTTTTT. Encoded protein: CASSLGDKTNEKLFF.

The gene calls are TRBV11-2 and TRBJ1-6; D not certain. Germline CDR1 reads SGHAT; CDR2 reads FQNNGV. The CDR3 has 15 residues. V lost 6 bases and J 9 bases, leaving 18 bases between the germline ends. The DNA of the CDR3 is TGTGCCAGCAGTTATGACATAGAGCGGATTTCACCCCTCCACTTT. It translates to CASSYDIERISPLHF.

The genes are TRBV7-2 and TRBJ2-7, with D possibly matching TRBD2 (5 bases). This CDR3 contains 15 residues. V was clipped by 5 bases and J by 3 bases, with 17 bases between them. Germline V gene sequence: CDR1 SGHTA, CDR2 FQGNSA. In DNA, the CDR3 is TGTGCCAGCAGCCGTCGACCGGAGGAACGCTACGAGCAGTACTTC. Protein product: CASSRRPEERYEQYF.

This chain links TRBV7-9 with TRBJ1-2; TRBD1 agrees at 11 bases. Germline-derived CDR1 and CDR2 are SEHNR and FQNEAQ (reference sequence). After removal of 5 bases from V and 3 bases from J, the junction contained 11 bases not matched to a gene. The CDR3 contains 17 residues. As DNA, the CDR3 is TGTGCCAGCAGCATGATTCCGGGACAGGGGGAGGACTATGGCTACACCTTC. Amino acid sequence: CASSMIPGQGEDYGYTF.

This chain links TRBV28 with TRBJ2-3; D may be TRBD2 (6 bases). Trimming left V 6 bases short and J 2 bases short, with 18 bases between. Germline lookup yields CDR1 MDHEN and CDR2 SYDVKM. The CDR3 loop spans 16 amino acids. CDR3 region: CASSNVGLAVTDTQYF. CDR3 coding DNA: TGTGCCAGCAGCAATGTGGGGTTAGCGGTCACAGATACGCAGTATTTT.

This chain joins TRBV7-9 and TRBJ1-1; TRBD1 agrees at 7 bases. V was pared by 11 bases and J by 13 bases, with 7 bases of the junction left unmatched. The CDR3 totals 9 residues. Germline V gives CDR1 SEHNR, CDR2 FQNEAQ (reference sequence). The CDR3 nucleotides are TGTGCCGGATCAGGGGGTCTTTTCTTT. It specifies CAGSGGLFF. The full variable domain, completed using reference TRBV7-9 and TRBJ1-1, is DTGVSQNPRHKITKRGQNVTFRCDPISEHNRLYWYRQTLGQGPEFLTYFQNEAQLEKSRLLSDRFSAERPKGSFSTLEIQRTEQGDSAMYLCAGSGGLFFGQGTRLTVV.

This chain connects TRBV7-9 to TRBJ1-1; D is perhaps TRBD1 (5 bases). This CDR3 contains 16 residues. Trimming cost V 6 bases and J 1 base, with 18 bases left between them. Germline loops: CDR1 SEHNR, CDR2 FQNEAQ (reference sequence). DNA for the CDR3: TGTGCCAGCAGTCGACCCGGGGCGGGAGCGAACACTGAAGCTTTCTTT. Translation: CASSRPGAGANTEAFF.

The chain carries TRBV19 and TRBJ2-2, with TRBD1 matching 8 bases. The CDR3 loop spans 15 amino acids. Germline loops: CDR1 LNHDA, CDR2 SQIVND (reference sequence). The V segment lost 10 bases and the J segment 4 bases; nucleotides outside the gene matches: 11. The CDR3 coding sequence is TGTGCCACCAAACGACAGGGGTCGATCACCGGGGAGCTGTTTTTT. This encodes CATKRQGSITGELFF. Full variable domain (remainder filled in from reference TRBV19 and TRBJ2-2): DGGITQSPKYLFRKEGQNVTLSCEQNLNHDAMYWYRQDPGQGLRLIYYSQIVNDFQKGDIAEGYSVSREKKESFPLTVTSAQKNPTAFYLCATKRQGSITGELFFGEGSRLTVL.

The chain has TRBV5-1 and TRBJ1-5; TRBD1 matches at 8 bases. The CDR3 loop spans 15 amino acids. In germline, CDR1 is SGHRS, CDR2 YFSETQ. Germline trimming cut 2 bases from V and 5 bases from J; bases unmatched to any gene: 6. The CDR3 DNA sequence: TGCGCCAGCAGCTTCACCGGGACAGGTGATCAGCCCCAGCATTTT. Encoded protein: CASSFTGTGDQPQHF.

This chain connects TRBV11-2 to TRBJ1-2; 8 bases are a match to TRBD1. Germline lookup yields CDR1 SGHAT and CDR2 FQNNGV. V was clipped by 0 bases and J by 7 bases; unmatched bases: 4. The CDR3 runs to 14 residues. The CDR3 DNA sequence: TGTGCCAGCAGCTTAGAACAGGGGGGCAGTGGCTACACCTTC. This encodes CASSLEQGGSGYTF.

This clone came up a few times. The V and J genes are TRBV14 and TRBJ1-6; D is unclear. Germline CDR1 and CDR2: SGHDN and FVKESK. The CDR3 loop spans 16 amino acids. The ends were cut back, 4 bases at V and 2 bases at J, with 12 bases in the middle. CDR3 sequence: CASSRPGGTYNSPLHF. CDR3 coding DNA: TGTGCCAGCAGCCGTCCAGGAGGGACCTATAATTCACCCCTCCACTTT. Variable domain in full (rest from reference TRBV14 and TRBJ1-6): EAGVTQFPSHSVIEKGQTVTLRCDPISGHDNLYWYRRVMGKEIKFLLHFVKESKQDESGMPNNRFLAERTGGTYSTLKVQPAELEDSGVYFCASSRPGGTYNSPLHFGNGTRLTVT.

This clone was seen just once. The J gene is TRBJ2-3, the V gene TRBV7-9; TRBD1 aligns across 8 bases. Germline CDR1 reads SEHNR; CDR2 reads FQNEAQ (reference sequence). J lost 3 bases, V lost 4 bases, and 6 bases had no gene match. The CDR3 covers 15 residues. The CDR3 loop is CASSYTGGITDTQYF. CDR3 DNA sequence: TGTGCCAGCAGCTACACAGGGGGGATAACAGATACGCAGTATTTT.